This TCR beta chain was recovered during a study of GPR56 and killer-like receptors on CD4 memory cells (dated by TCRdb to between 2018 and 2021). For the wider study: The study proposed that progressive acquisition of KLRB1, KLRG1, GPR56 and then KLRF1 marks human CD4+ memory T-cell differentiation and cytokine production potential. The study described its healthy blood donors as age-matched to the liver disease patients, who had a median age of roughly 70 years. General conclusions and limits of the study: Overlap of TCR repertoires was observed especially between the late populations 4 and 5, and partly population 3. Clones dominating late populations 4 and 5 were also found in early populations 1 and 2, and this finding was taken by the authors as evidence for linear differentiation. Rather than full repertoires, the diversity and similarity analyses used only the 100 most expanded clones in each population. Low clonal frequency was observed in the marker-negative population, and a progressive increase in clonal frequency, with a corresponding decrease in TCRbeta diversity, was observed along the proposed pathway.

A count is missing, but by frequency this clonotype is medium-sized (0.01 to 0.1%). Its antigen specificity is not known. The reads were generated on an Illumina HiSeq 2500. For construction of sequencing libraries, the recombined TCRbeta locus was amplified according to a previously published PCR protocol. The authors' pipeline ran thus. Any read whose average quality score fell below 30 was discarded, and IMSEQ was used to process the reads that remained. Each clonotype was defined by the combination of Vbeta gene, Jbeta gene and CDR3 amino acid sequence. The Morisita-Horn index, computed on the top 100 expanded clones, was used to measure repertoire overlap between populations. Renyi diversity profiles calculated on the top 100 expanded clones were used to assess clonal diversity. Each CDR3 protein sequence appears as one entry after TCRdb reprocessed the reads, and no DNA is included. TCRdb's processing, not the study's, gives the V and J calls here. The sample's own table lists more than 2,500 distinct CDR3 sequences. The ten largest clones represent more than 2.5% of the sample.

Before TCRbeta sequencing, fluorescence-activated cell sorting was used to enrich five KLR/GPR56-defined CD4+ populations. To test a linear memory differentiation pathway, the researchers sequenced TCRbeta repertoires from five CD4+ T-cell subsets that were defined by expression of KLRB1, KLRG1, GPR56 and KLRF1. TCR-sequenced cells came from peripheral blood of healthy control individuals, reported as five donors in the TCRbeta analysis figure. Heparinized peripheral blood was collected, and every sample was processed within one hour of being retrieved. To isolate peripheral blood mononuclear cells, blood was diluted 1:2 in PBS and put through Biocoll density gradient centrifugation at room temperature. Before flow sorting, freshly isolated PBMCs underwent magnetic sorting with anti-CD4 MicroBeads to enrich CD4+ T cells. A BD FACSAria II was used to sort CD4+ T cells, enriched from the PBMCs of healthy donors, according to marker expression. Surface staining used anti-KLRB1 clone 191B8, anti-KLRF1 clone 4A4.D10 and anti-KLRG1 clone REA261 antibodies from Miltenyi Biotec.

The germline V gene (reference sequence) gives CDR1 as SEHNR and CDR2 as FQNEAQ. The cysteine opens and the phenylalanine closes a CDR3 of 13 amino acids. The protein alone is recorded here. The TCR was taken from a human donor in good health. The specimen sequenced was memory CD4+ T cells from blood. The chain uses TRBV7-9 and TRBJ2-5; there is no DNA to check the TCRdb D call of TRBD1. The CDR3 region reads CASSSRGPETQYF.